The rows below give T cell receptor beta chains drawn from one sample of a study of CD8+ T cells in alopecia areata. Produced via immunoSEQ multiplex PCR; TCRdb's table is partial and in-frame only. The table shows around 270,000 clones, with about 62% occurring only once. Sample: CD4+ T cells sorted from blood, taken at week 24, from a patient treated with tofacitinib. All receptors derive from a human donor with alopecia areata. Each CDR3 is given with its conserved first and last residue. A D gene is named only where the DNA matches it firmly. Clone size is given for some rows only: seen once, a few or many times, or a class if the clone is expanded.

v_call	clone_size	d_call	j_call	cdr3_aa	cdr3_nt
TRBV5-1	-	TRBD1	TRBJ1-4	CASSPDGTASNEKLFF	TGCGCCAGCAGCCCGGACGGGACAGCCAGCAATGAAAAACTGTTTTTT
TRBV30	-	-	TRBJ1-2	CAWSRDRNYGYTF	TGTGCCTGGAGTAGGGACCGTAACTATGGCTACACCTTC
TRBV6-5	-	-	TRBJ2-3	CASTGRGNTQYF	TGTGCCAGCACAGGGAGGGGGAATACGCAGTATTTT
TRBV29-1	few	-	TRBJ2-3	CTLARVADTQYF	TGTACCCTGGCTAGGGTCGCAGATACGCAGTATTTT
TRBV6-5	once	-	TRBJ1-1	CASSYPGADTEAFF	TGTGCCAGCAGTTACCCGGGGGCGGACACTGAAGCTTTCTTT
TRBV5-8	few	-	TRBJ2-2	CASSLNWGRPNTGELFF	TGTGCCAGCAGCTTGAATTGGGGCAGACCGAACACCGGGGAGCTGTTTTTT
TRBV6-5	-	-	TRBJ2-1	CASSFAGSTYNEQFF	TGTGCCAGCAGTTTCGCAGGGAGTACCTACAATGAGCAGTTCTTC
TRBV29-1	few	-	TRBJ1-1	CSVVTARWMNTEAFF	TGCAGCGTTGTCACGGCTCGATGGATGAACACTGAAGCTTTCTTT
TRBV5-6	-	-	TRBJ1-5	CASSLGSNQPQHF	TGTGCCAGCAGCTTGGGTAGCAATCAGCCCCAGCATTTT
TRBV6-5	-	-	TRBJ1-5	CASSYSGGGNQPQHF	TGTGCCAGCAGTTACTCAGGGGGTGGCAATCAGCCCCAGCATTTT
TRBV6-6	-	TRBD1	TRBJ1-2	CASSSGQGVYGYTF	TGTGCCAGCAGCTCCGGACAGGGGGTCTATGGCTACACCTTC
TRBV11-2	-	TRBD1	TRBJ1-6	CASSPVGGQGRHSPLHF	TGTGCCAGCAGCCCGGTGGGGGGACAGGGAAGGCATTCACCCCTCCACTTT
TRBV7-9	-	-	TRBJ2-5	CASSRGQWETQYF	TGTGCCAGCAGCCGCGGACAGTGGGAGACCCAGTACTTC
TRBV15	-	-	TRBJ2-1	CATSRDRGAEQFF	TGTGCCACCAGCAGAGATCGCGGGGCTGAGCAGTTCTTC
TRBV30	-	TRBD1	TRBJ1-1	CAWSVRRTGGEAFF	TGTGCCTGGAGTGTACGGAGGACAGGGGGCGAAGCTTTCTTT
TRBV14	-	-	TRBJ2-3	CASSQGRGGGGTDTQYF	TGTGCCAGCAGCCAAGGACGAGGAGGGGGAGGCACAGATACGCAGTATTTT
TRBV6-1	-	-	TRBJ2-3	CASNESWSTDTQYF	TGTGCCAGCAATGAGAGCTGGAGCACAGATACGCAGTATTTT
TRBV29-1	-	-	TRBJ2-3	CSVKVAGAPTDTQYF	TGCAGCGTAAAAGTTGCCGGGGCCCCCACAGATACGCAGTATTTT
TRBV30	-	TRBD1	TRBJ1-4	CAWSATTGATNEKLFF	TGTGCCTGGAGTGCCACCACAGGGGCAACTAATGAAAAACTGTTTTTT
TRBV5-4	-	-	TRBJ1-5	CASSYENQPQHF	TGTGCCAGCAGCTACGAAAACCAGCCCCAGCATTTT
TRBV28	many	TRBD2	TRBJ2-5	CASIGGGQGETQYF	TGTGCCAGCATTGGCGGGGGGCAGGGAGAGACCCAGTACTTC
TRBV29-1	few	-	TRBJ2-1	CSGTFNEQFF	TGCAGCGGGACATTCAATGAGCAGTTCTTC
TRBV25-1	-	-	TRBJ1-2	CASSEWDGGYTF	TGTGCCAGCAGTGAATGGGACGGTGGCTACACCTTC
TRBV30	once	-	TRBJ1-5	CAWRSGGRAGQPQHF	TGTGCCTGGAGAAGCGGAGGCAGGGCGGGCCAGCCCCAGCATTTT
TRBV30	-	-	TRBJ2-1	CAWKWGYNEQFF	TGTGCCTGGAAGTGGGGATACAATGAGCAGTTCTTC
TRBV10-3	-	TRBD2	TRBJ2-1	CAIRTSGDYNEQFF	TGTGCCATCAGGACTAGCGGGGACTACAATGAGCAGTTCTTC
TRBV29-1	few	-	TRBJ1-1	CSVAQAVNTEAFF	TGCAGCGTTGCGCAGGCCGTGAACACTGAAGCTTTCTTT
TRBV5-4	few	-	TRBJ2-2	CASSFPGNTGELFF	TGTGCCAGCAGCTTTCCAGGGAATACCGGGGAGCTGTTTTTT
TRBV2	once	-	TRBJ1-4	CASSEREKLFF	TGTGCCAGCAGTGAAAGGGAAAAACTGTTTTTT
TRBV9	once	-	TRBJ2-3	CASSAGTSIRTDTQYF	TGTGCCAGCAGCGCAGGGACATCTATCCGCACAGATACGCAGTATTTT
TRBV30	-	-	TRBJ2-7	CAHRSRGTAEQYF	TGTGCCCACAGATCTAGGGGCACCGCCGAGCAGTACTTC
TRBV29-1	-	-	TRBJ2-1	CSVGPQGSSYNEQFF	TGCAGCGTTGGACCTCAGGGTAGCTCCTACAATGAGCAGTTCTTC